This T cell receptor beta chain was sequenced in a study of response to subunit inactivated influenza vaccine. This clonotype was counted a few times. From the RT-PCR reads, TCRdb called clonotypes with MiXCR, one entry per CDR3 protein. The data show around 530,000 distinct CDR3 sequences, approximately 15% seen once. After removal of 1 base from V and 7 bases from J, the junction contained 2 bases not matched to a gene. The CDR3 extends over 14 amino acids. Sequencing used CD4+ T cells sorted from PBMCs, obtained around 25 months after vaccination. This TCR derives from a man aged 50 to 69 who received an inactivated influenza vaccine. This chain uses TRBV12-3 or TRBV12-4 with TRBJ1-1; 11 bases map to TRBD1. This chain's CDR3 is CASSLGTGGLEAFF. The CDR3 nucleotides are TGTGCCAGCAGTTTAGGGACAGGGGGCCTTGAAGCTTTCTTT.